This T cell receptor (beta chain) was sequenced during a study of T cells after yellow fever vaccination. The wider study: Fractions of low cell number were prepared using SMART-Seq v4 Ultra Low Input.

Generation of TCR cDNA used 5'RACE template switching (which added a universal primer site and UMIs). TCRdb reprocessed the 5' RACE reads via MiXCR and lists one record per CDR3 protein. The sample carries approximately 300,000 distinct CDR3 sequences, 7.5% to 9% recorded once. Note on this clonotype: What it binds is not known.

The V end lost 5 bases, the J end lost 8 bases, and 15 bases lay between the germline ends. The length of the CDR3 is 14 residues. Findings of the study overall: Most clones from primary vaccination were detected again post-booster (96% CD4, 88% CD8). A small proportion of clonotypes was detected in both the CD4 and CD8 compartments.

The chain couples TRBV12-3 or TRBV12-4 to TRBJ2-2, with a tentative D call TRBD2 (5 bases). This TCR derives from a young man who received the YFV17D yellow fever vaccine. Source: PBMCs, taken on the day of the first yellow fever vaccination. DNA of the CDR3: TGTGCCAGCAGTCCGGTCACTAGGACGGGGGAGCTGTTTTTT. As protein: CASSPVTRTGELFF.